This T cell receptor beta chain was observed in a study of TIL therapy for anti-PD-1-resistant metastatic lung cancer. As for the study in general: Patients had a median age of 54 years (range about 38-85).

The libraries were made with immunoSEQ v3. Libraries were sequenced to 2 million to 2.5 million read pairs (survey) or roughly 5-6.5 million (deep). The protocol was immunoSEQ multiplex PCR, while the TCRdb copy is restricted to in-frame clones and leaves out a portion. The sample comprises 20,000 to 25,000 clones, about 79% of which are singletons, and around 7.8% rests with the top ten. Germline V CDR1 and CDR2: KGHSH, LQKENI. This CDR3 has 13 residues. J lost 7 bases, V lost 10 bases, and 8 bases had no gene match. The sample's time point: pre-treatment sample, taken before nivolumab and TIL therapy.

The sample was blood, taken at baseline. J is TRBJ2-1 and V is TRBV18, with 9 positions matching TRBD2. The receptor was isolated from a person aged 25-85 years with non-small cell lung cancer. The CDR3 here is CATGTSSLNEQFF. Written as DNA, the CDR3 is TGTGCCACCGGGACTAGCTCTCTTAATGAGCAGTTCTTC.